This T cell receptor (beta chain) was found in a study of identical twins. Study observations and caveats: Memory repertoires lacked the insertion deficit that abundant cord blood beta clonotypes showed. Invariant MAIT and iNKT cells could partly confound zero-insertion analyses.

In every case, the donor was a healthy Caucasian. The V end was cut by 5 bases, the J end by 6 bases, with 17 bases between. This CDR3 region has 14 residues. MiXCR, applied by TCRdb to the 5' RACE reads, yields one record per CDR3 protein. The sample lists fewer than 350,000 distinct CDR3 sequences; under 9% were seen once. This clonotype was picked up many times. The target antigen is unknown. The sample was also reused in another study, on yellow fever vaccine responses in identical twins.

Material for sequencing was memory (CD45RO+) T cells sorted from blood. The clonotype was recovered from a young woman in good health. The chain combines TRBV12-3 or TRBV12-4 with TRBJ2-7; D not certain. This chain's CDR3 is CASSRSITLGEQYF. The CDR3 DNA follows: TGTGCCAGCAGTCGATCCATCACCCTGGGCGAGCAGTACTTC.